This T cell receptor beta chain was observed in a study of radiotherapy plus CTLA-4 blockade in lung cancer. Study-wide background: Overall, around 18% of patients showed an objective response, while over 25% attained disease control.

The study treated chemo-refractory metastatic non-small-cell lung cancer patients with focal radiation plus ipilimumab CTLA-4 blockade. Study-level results: Expansion in blood of tumor-derived TCR clones was seen after radiotherapy plus ipilimumab. In blood, early T cell clone dynamics reportedly predicted response best, together with interferon-beta.

This CDR3 is 15 amino acids long. CDR1 and CDR2 (germline): SGHRS, YFSETQ. V was clipped by 2 bases and J by 7 bases; unmatched bases: 3. Repertoires were generated with immunoSEQ multiplex PCR, while TCRdb's copy carries only in-frame clones and drops some. The table has roughly 98,000 clones, around four fifths seen once; the top ten hold under 4%. A remark on this clone: Its matching antigen is unknown.

The sample consisted of peripheral blood, taken from a patient treated with radiotherapy plus ipilimumab. The rearrangement uses TRBV5-1 and TRBJ2-1, with TRBD2 identical over 13 bases. This TCR derives from a human donor with non-small cell lung cancer who had a partial response to radiotherapy plus ipilimumab. This chain's CDR3 is CASSFWTSGSNEQFF. CDR3 DNA sequence: TGCGCCAGCAGCTTCTGGACTAGCGGGAGTAATGAGCAGTTCTTC.